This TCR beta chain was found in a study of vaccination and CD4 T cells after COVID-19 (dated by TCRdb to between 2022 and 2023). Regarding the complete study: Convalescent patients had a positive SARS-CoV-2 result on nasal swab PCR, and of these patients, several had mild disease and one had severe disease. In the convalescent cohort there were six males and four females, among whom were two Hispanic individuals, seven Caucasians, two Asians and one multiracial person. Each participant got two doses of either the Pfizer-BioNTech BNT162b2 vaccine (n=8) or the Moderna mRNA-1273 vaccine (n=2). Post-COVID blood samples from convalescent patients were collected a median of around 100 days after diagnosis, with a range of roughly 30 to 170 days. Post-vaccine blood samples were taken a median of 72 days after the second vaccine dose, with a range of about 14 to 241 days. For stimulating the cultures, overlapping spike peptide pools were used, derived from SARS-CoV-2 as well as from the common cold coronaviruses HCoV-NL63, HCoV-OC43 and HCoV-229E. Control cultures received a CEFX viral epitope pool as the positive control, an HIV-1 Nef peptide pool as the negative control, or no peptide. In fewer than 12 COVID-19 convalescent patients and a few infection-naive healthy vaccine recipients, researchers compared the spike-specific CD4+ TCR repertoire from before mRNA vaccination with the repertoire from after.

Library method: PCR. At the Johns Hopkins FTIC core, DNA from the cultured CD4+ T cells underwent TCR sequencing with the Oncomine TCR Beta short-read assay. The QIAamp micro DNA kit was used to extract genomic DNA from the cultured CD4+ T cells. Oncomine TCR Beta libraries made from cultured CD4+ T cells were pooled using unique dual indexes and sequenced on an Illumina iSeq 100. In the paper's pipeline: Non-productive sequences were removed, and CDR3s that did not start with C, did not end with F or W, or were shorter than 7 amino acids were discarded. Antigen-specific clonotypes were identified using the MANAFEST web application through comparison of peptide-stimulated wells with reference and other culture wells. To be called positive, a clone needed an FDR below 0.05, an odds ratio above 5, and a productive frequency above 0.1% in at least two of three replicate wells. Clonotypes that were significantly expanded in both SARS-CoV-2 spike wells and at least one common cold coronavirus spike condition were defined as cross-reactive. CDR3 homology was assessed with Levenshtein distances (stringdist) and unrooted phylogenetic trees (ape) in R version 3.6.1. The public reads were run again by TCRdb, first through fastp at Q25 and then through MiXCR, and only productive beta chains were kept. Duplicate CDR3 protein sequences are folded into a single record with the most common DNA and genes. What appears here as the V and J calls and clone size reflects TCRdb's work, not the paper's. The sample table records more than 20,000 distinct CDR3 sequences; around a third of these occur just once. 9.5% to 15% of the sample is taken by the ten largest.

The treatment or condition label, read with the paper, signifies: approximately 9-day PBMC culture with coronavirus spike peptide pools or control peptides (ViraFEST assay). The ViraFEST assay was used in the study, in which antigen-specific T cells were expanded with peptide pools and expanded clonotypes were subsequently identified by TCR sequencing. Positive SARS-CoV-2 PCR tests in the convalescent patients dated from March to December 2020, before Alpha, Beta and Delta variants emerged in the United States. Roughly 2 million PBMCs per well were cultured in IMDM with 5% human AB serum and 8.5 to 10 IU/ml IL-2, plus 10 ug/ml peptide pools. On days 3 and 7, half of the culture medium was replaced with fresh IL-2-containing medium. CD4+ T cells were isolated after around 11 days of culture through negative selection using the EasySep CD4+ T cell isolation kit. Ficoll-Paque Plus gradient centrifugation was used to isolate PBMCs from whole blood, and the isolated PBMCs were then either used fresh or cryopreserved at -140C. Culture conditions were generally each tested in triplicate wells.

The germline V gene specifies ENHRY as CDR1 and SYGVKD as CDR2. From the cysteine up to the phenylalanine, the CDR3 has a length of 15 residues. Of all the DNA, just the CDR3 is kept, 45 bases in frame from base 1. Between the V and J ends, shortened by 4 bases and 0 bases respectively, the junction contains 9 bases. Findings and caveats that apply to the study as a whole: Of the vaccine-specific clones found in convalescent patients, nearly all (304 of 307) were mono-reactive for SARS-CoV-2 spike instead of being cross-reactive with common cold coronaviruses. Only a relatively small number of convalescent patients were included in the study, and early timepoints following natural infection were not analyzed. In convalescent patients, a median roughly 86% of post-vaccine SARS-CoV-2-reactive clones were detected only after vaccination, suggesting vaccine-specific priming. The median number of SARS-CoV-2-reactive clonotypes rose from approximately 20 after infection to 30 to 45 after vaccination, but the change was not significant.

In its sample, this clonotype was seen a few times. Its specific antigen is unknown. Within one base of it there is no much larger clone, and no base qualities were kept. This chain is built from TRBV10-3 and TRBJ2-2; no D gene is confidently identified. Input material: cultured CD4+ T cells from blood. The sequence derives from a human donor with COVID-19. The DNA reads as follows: TGTGCCATCAGTGGTGGCTGGACGAACACCGGGGAGCTGTTTTTT. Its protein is CAISGGWTNTGELFF.